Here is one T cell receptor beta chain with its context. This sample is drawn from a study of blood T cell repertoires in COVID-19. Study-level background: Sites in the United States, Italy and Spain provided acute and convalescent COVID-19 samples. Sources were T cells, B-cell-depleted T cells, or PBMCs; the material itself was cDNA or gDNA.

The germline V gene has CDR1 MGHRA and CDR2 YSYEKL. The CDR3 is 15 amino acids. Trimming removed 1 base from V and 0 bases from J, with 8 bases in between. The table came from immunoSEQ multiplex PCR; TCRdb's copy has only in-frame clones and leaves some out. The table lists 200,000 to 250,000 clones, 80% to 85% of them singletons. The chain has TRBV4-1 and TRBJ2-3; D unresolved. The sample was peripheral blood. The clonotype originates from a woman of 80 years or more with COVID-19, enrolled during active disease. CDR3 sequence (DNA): TGCGCCAGCAGCCAAGGGGCCTATAGCACAGATACGCAGTATTTT. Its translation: CASSQGAYSTDTQYF.